This TCR beta chain was captured by sequencing in a study of CD8+ T cells in alopecia areata. The CDR3 has 13 residues. Trimming stripped 0 bases from V and 7 bases from J, with 12 bases between. Germline CDR1 reads SQVTM; CDR2 reads ANQGSEA. TCR sequencing used cDNA made by reverse transcription of extracted RNA. Using immunoSEQ multiplex PCR, the repertoire was profiled, and TCRdb retains in-frame clones only, with some absent. The sample holds about 69,000 clones; 55% to 75% are singletons and the top ten take around a sixth. The sample consisted of CD8+ T cells sorted from blood, taken at week 0. This TCR was recovered from a human donor with alopecia areata. The V and J genes are TRBV29-1 and TRBJ1-2; D possibly corresponds to TRBD1 (6 bases). The DNA of the CDR3 is TGCAGCGTTGAAGATAGGGGCAGGGGTGGCTACACCTTC. Translation: CSVEDRGRGGYTF.